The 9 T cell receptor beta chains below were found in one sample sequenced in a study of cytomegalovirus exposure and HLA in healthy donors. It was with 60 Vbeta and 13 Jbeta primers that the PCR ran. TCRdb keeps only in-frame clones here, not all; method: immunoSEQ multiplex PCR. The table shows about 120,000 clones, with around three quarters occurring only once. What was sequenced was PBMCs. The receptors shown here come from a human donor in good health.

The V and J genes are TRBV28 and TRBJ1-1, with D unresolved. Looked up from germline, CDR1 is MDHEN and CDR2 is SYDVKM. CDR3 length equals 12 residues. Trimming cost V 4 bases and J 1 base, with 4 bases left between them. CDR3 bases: TGTGCCAGCAGTTCTTGGAACACTGAAGCTTTCTTT. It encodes CASSSWNTEAFF.

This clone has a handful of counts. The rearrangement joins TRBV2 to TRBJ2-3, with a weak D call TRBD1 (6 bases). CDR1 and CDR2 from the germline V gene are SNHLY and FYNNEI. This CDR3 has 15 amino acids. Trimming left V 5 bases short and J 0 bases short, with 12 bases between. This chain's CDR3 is CASSRRQVSTDTQYF. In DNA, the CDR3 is TGTGCCAGCAGTAGAAGACAGGTCAGCACAGATACGCAGTATTTT.

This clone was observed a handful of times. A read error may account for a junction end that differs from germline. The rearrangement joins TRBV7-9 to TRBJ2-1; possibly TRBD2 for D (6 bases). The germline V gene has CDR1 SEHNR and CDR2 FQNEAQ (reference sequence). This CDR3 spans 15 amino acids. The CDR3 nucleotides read TGTTCCAGCAGCCCCCAAGCGGGTCCATGGGATGAGCAGTTCTTC. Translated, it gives CSSSPQAGPWDEQFF.

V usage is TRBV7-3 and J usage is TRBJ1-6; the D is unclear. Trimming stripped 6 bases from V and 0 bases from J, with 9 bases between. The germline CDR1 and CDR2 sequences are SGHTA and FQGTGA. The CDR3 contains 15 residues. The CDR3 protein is CASRNGSSYNSPLHF. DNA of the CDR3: TGTGCCAGCAGAAACGGGAGCTCCTATAATTCACCCCTCCACTTT. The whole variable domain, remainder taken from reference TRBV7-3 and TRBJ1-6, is GAGVSQTPSNKVTEKGKYVELRCDPISGHTALYWYRQSLGQGPEFLIYFQGTGAADDSGLPNDRFFAVRPEGSVSTLKIQRTERGDSAVYLCASRNGSSYNSPLHFGNGTRLTVT.

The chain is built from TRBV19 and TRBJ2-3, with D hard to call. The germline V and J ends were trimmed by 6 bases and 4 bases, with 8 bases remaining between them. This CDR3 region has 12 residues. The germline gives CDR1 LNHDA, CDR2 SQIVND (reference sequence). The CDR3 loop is CASSRRADTQYF. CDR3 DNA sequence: TGTGCCAGTAGCCGCCGGGCAGATACGCAGTATTTT.

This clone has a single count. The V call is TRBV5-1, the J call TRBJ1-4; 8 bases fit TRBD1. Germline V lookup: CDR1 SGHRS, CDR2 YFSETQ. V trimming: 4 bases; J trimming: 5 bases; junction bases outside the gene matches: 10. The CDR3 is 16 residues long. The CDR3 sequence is CASSLTIGQGNEKLFF. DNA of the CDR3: TGCGCCAGCAGCCTGACAATCGGACAGGGAAATGAAAAACTGTTTTTT.

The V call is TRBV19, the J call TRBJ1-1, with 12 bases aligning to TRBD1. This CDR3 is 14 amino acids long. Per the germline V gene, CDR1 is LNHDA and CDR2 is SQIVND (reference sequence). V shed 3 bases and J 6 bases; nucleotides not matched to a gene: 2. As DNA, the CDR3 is TGTGCCAGTAGTATGGGGACAGGGGGCCCTGAAGCTTTCTTT. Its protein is CASSMGTGGPEAFF.

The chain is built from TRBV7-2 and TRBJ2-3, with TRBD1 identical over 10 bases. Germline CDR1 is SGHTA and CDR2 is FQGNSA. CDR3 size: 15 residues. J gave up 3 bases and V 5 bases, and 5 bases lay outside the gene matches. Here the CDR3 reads CASSHDRGRTDTQYF. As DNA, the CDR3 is TGTGCCAGCAGCCACGACAGGGGGCGAACAGATACGCAGTATTTT.

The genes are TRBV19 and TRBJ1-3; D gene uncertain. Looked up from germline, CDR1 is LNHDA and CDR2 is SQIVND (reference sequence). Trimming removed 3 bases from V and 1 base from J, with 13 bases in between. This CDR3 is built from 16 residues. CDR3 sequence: CASSIRGSASGNTIYF. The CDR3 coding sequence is TGTGCCAGTAGTATCCGGGGTTCGGCTTCTGGAAACACCATATATTTT.